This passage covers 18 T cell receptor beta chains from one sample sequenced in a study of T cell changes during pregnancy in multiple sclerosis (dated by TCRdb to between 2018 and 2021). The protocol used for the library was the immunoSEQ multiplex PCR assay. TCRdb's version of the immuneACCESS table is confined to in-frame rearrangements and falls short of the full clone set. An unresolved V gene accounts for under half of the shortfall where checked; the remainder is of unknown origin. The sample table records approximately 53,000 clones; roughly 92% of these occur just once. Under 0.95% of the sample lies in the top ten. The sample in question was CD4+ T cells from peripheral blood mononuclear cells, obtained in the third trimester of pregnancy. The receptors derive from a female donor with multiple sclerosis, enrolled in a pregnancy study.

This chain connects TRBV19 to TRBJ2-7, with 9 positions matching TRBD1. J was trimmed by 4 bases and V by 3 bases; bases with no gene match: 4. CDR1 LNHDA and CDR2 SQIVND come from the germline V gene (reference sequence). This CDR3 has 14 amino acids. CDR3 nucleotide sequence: TGTGCCAGTAGTATGACAGGGGGTGGTTACGAGCAGTACTTC. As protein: CASSMTGGGYEQYF. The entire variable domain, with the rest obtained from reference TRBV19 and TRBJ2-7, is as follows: DGGITQSPKYLFRKEGQNVTLSCEQNLNHDAMYWYRQDPGQGLRLIYYSQIVNDFQKGDIAEGYSVSREKKESFPLTVTSAQKNPTAFYLCASSMTGGGYEQYFGPGTRLTVT.

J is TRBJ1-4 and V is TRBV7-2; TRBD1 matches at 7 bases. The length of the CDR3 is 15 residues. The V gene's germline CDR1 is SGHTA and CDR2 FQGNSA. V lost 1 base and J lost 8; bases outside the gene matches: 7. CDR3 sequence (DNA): TGTGCCAGCAGCTTAGGAGACAGGGCCGGGGAAAAACTGTTTTTT. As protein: CASSLGDRAGEKLFF.

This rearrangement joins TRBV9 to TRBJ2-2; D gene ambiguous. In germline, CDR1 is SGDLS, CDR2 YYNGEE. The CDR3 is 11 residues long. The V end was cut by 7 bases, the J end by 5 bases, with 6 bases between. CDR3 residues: CASSRTGELFF. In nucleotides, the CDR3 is TGTGCCAGCTCGAGGACCGGGGAGCTGTTTTTT.

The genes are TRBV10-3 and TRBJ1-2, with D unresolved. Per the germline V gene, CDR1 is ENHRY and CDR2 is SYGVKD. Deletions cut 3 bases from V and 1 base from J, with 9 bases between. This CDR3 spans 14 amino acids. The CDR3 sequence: CAISDPGLNYGYTF. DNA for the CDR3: TGTGCCATCAGTGACCCGGGTCTTAACTATGGCTACACCTTC.

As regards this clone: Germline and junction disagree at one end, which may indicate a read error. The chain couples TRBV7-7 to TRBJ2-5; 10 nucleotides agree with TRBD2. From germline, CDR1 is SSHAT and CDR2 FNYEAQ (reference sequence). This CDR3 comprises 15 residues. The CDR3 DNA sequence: TGTGCTAGCAGCGTCGGACTAGCGGCCCAAGAGACCCAGTACTTC. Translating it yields CASSVGLAAQETQYF.

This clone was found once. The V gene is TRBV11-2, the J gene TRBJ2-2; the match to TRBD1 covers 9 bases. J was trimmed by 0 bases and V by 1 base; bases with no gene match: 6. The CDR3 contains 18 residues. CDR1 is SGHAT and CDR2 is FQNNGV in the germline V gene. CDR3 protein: CASSLAFGTGPNTGELFF. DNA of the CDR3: TGTGCCAGCAGCTTAGCATTCGGGACAGGGCCGAACACCGGGGAGCTGTTTTTT.

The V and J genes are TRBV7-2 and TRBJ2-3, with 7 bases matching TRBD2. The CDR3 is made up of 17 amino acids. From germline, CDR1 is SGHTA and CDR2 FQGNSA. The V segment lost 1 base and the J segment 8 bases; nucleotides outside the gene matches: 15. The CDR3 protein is CASSLVGSAGERGTQYF. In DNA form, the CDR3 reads TGTGCCAGCAGCTTAGTAGGTTCGGCAGGTGAGCGGGGTACGCAGTATTTT.

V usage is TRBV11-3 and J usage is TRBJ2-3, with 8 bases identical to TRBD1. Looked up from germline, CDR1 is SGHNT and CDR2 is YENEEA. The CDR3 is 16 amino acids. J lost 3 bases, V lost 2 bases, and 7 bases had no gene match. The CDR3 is CASSLNTGGLTDTQYF. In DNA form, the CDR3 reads TGTGCCAGCAGCTTAAATACAGGGGGGTTGACAGATACGCAGTATTTT.

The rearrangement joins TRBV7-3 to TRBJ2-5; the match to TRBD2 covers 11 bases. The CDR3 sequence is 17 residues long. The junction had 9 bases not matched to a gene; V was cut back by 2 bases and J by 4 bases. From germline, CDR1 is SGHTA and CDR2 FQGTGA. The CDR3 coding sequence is TGTGCCAGCAGCTTAGGGCTAGCGGGGGGAGAGGGAGAGACCCAGTACTTC. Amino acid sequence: CASSLGLAGGEGETQYF.

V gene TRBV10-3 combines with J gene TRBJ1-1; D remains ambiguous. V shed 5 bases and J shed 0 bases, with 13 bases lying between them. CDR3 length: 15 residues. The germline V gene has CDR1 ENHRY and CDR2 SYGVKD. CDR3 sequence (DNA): TGTGCCATCAGTAAATCTGCCTCTATGAACACTGAAGCTTTCTTT. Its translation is CAISKSASMNTEAFF.

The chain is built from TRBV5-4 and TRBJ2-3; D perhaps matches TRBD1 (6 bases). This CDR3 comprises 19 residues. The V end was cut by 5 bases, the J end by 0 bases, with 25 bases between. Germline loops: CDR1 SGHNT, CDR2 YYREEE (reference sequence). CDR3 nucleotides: TGTGCCAGCAGTTTAAAAACAGGGCTGTATAGTTGGAGCACAGATACGCAGTATTTT. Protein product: CASSLKTGLYSWSTDTQYF.

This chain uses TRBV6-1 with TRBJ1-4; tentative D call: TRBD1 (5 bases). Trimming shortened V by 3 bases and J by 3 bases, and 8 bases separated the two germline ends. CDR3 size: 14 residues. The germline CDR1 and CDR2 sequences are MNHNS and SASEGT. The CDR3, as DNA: TGTGCCAGCAGTGAGGGGGGATCTAATGAAAAACTGTTTTTT. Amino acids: CASSEGGSNEKLFF.

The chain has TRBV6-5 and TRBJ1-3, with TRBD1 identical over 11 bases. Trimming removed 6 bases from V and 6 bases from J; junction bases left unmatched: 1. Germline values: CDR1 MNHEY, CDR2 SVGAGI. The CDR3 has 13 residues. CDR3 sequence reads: CASSGQGANTIYF. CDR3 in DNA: TGTGCCAGCAGCGGACAGGGGGCAAACACCATATATTTT.

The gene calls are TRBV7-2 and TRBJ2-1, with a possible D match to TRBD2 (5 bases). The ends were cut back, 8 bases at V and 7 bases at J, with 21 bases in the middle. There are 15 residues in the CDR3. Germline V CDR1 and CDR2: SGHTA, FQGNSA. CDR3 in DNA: TGTGCCAGCCTTTATAGCGTCACCATTGGAAATGAGCAGTTCTTC. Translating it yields CASLYSVTIGNEQFF.

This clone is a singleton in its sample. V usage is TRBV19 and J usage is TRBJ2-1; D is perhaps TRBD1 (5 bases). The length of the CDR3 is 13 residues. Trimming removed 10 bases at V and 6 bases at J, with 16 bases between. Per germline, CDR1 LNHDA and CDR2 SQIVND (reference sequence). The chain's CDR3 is CATSGIWGNEQFF. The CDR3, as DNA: TGTGCCACCTCAGGGATCTGGGGCAATGAGCAGTTCTTC.

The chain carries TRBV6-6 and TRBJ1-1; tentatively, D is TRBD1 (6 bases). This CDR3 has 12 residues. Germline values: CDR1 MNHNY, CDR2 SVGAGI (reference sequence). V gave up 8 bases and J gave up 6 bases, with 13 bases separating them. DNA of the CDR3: TGTGCCAGCCATACAGGGATATCTGAAGCTTTCTTT. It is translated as CASHTGISEAFF.

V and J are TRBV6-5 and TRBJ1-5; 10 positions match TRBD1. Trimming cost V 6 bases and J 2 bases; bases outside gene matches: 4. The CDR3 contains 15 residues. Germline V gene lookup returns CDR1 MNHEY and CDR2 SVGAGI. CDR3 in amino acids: CASSPGTGGNQPQHF. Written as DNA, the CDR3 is TGTGCCAGCAGCCCCGGGACAGGGGGCAATCAGCCCCAGCATTTT.

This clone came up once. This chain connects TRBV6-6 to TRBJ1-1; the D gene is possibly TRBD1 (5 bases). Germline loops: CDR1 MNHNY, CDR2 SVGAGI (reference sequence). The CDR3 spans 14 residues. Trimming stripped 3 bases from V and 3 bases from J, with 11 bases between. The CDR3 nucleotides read TGTGCCAGCAGTTATATCCAAGGGGACACTGAAGCTTTCTTT. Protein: CASSYIQGDTEAFF.